Here is one T cell receptor (beta chain) with its context. The antigen remains undetermined. The data were obtained in a study of circulating and synovial CD4+ cells in juvenile arthritis. The study's findings and limits: Circulating pathogenic-like lymphocytes shared a substantially higher fraction of CDR3 sequences with synovium than bulk blood. T cell genome counts differed by at least an order of magnitude between CPL and CD4 samples. Shared-clonotype fractions with synovium likely underestimate full repertoire overlap.

Germline assignment: CDR1 SGHDT and CDR2 YYEEEE. CDR3 size: 18 residues. After removal of 2 bases from V and 2 bases from J, the junction contained 12 bases not matched to a gene. Libraries were prepared by immunoSEQ multiplex PCR; TCRdb keeps only in-frame clonotypes and omits some of them. The profile shows about 32,000 clones, nearly 95% of them singletons. The TCR originated in a human donor with juvenile idiopathic arthritis. Sequencing was performed on CD4+ T cells from blood. This sequence joins TRBV5-6 and TRBJ2-1; 8 nucleotides line up with TRBD2. The chain's CDR3 is CASSLGTSRGTTYNEQFF. CDR3 bases: TGTGCCAGCAGCTTAGGGACTAGTAGGGGGACTACCTACAATGAGCAGTTCTTC.